Listed below are T cell receptor beta chains from one sample, sequenced in a study of PD-L1 blockade in urothelial cancer. TCRdb's table, derived via immunoSEQ multiplex PCR, lists solely in-frame clones and lacks some. The data show some 38,000 clones, roughly 80% seen once. The sequenced sample was PBMCs, obtained around atezolizumab (anti-PD-L1) treatment. Every receptor here comes from a man older than 75 with urothelial cancer. CDR3s include the opening cysteine and the closing phenylalanine or tryptophan. A D gene is named only where the DNA matches it firmly. For some rows the clone size is stated as once, few or many, or as a class when expanded; others skip it.

TRBJ1-1 . TRBD1 TRBV19 CASSPRQGKNTEAFF TGTGCCAGTAGTCCGCGACAGGGGAAAAACACTGAAGCTTTCTTT
TRBJ2-5 . TRBD1 TRBV27 CASSYGQGRETQYF TGTGCCAGCAGTTACGGACAGGGCCGAGAGACCCAGTACTTC
TRBJ1-1 . . TRBV18 CASSPGRVPEAFF TGTGCCAGCTCACCAGGCAGGGTGCCTGAAGCTTTCTTT
TRBJ2-7 . TRBD2 TRBV6-1 CASSEGGWGREYF TGTGCCAGCAGTGAAGGGGGGTGGGGGAGGGAGTACTTC
TRBJ1-5 . . TRBV15 CATSRQFNQPQHF TGTGCCACCAGCAGACAGTTCAATCAGCCCCAGCATTTT
TRBJ2-5 few TRBD2 TRBV5-8 CASSFGTSGLRETQYF TGTGCCAGCAGCTTCGGGACTAGCGGGCTTCGAGAGACCCAGTACTTC
TRBJ1-2 . . TRBV6-1 CASSELGAGTYGYTF TGTGCCAGCAGTGAATTAGGAGCGGGGACCTATGGCTACACCTTC
TRBJ2-7 . . TRBV13 CASSLPGRANEQYF TGTGCCAGCAGCTTACCGGGCAGGGCCAACGAGCAGTACTTC
TRBJ1-2 . . TRBV4-3 CASSQNGQPYGYTF TGCGCCAGCAGCCAGAATGGACAGCCCTATGGCTACACCTTC
TRBJ2-7 . . TRBV5-6 CASSPVGQSHSYEQYF TGTGCCAGCAGCCCGGTTGGACAGAGCCACTCCTACGAGCAGTACTTC
TRBJ1-1 . TRBD1 TRBV11-2 CASSSQGGTEAFF TGTGCCAGCAGCTCACAGGGGGGCACTGAAGCTTTCTTT
TRBJ2-7 once TRBD2 TRBV6-5 CASSTAGLGLYEQYF TGTGCCAGCAGTACAGCGGGGTTGGGCCTCTACGAGCAGTACTTC
TRBJ1-2 . . TRBV28 CASSFGEWNYGYTF TGTGCCAGCAGTTTCGGGGAATGGAACTATGGCTACACCTTC
TRBJ1-2 . . TRBV21-1 CASSSLRTGWTGYTF TGTGCCAGCAGCTCCCTCCGGACAGGGTGGACTGGCTACACCTTC
TRBJ2-7 . . TRBV5-1 CASRPGTIGGDSYEQYF TGCGCCAGCAGACCCGGGACCATAGGGGGAGATTCCTACGAGCAGTACTTC
TRBJ2-7 . . TRBV11-2 CASSAMAGLLGSYEQYF TGTGCCAGCAGCGCGATGGCGGGACTCCTGGGCTCCTACGAGCAGTACTTC
TRBJ2-2 . TRBD1 TRBV5-6 CASRRRDRGLSGELFF TGTGCCAGCAGGAGAAGGGACAGGGGGCTGTCCGGGGAGCTGTTTTTT
TRBJ2-2 . TRBD2 TRBV6-1 CASSDRAGGVSGELFF TGTGCCAGCAGTGACCGCGCGGGAGGGGTGAGCGGGGAGCTGTTTTTT
TRBJ2-7 . . TRBV9 CASSPGGLAGSYEQYF TGTGCCAGCAGCCCAGGGGGGCTAGCGGGCTCCTACGAGCAGTACTTC
TRBJ2-7 few . TRBV5-1 CASSRDSAYEQYF TGCGCCAGCAGCAGGGACTCTGCCTACGAGCAGTACTTC
TRBJ2-7 . TRBD1 TRBV28 CASSPTGAIGYEQYF TGTGCCAGCAGCCCGACAGGGGCGATAGGGTACGAGCAGTACTTC
TRBJ2-1 . TRBD1 TRBV2 CASSPGQGAYNEQFF TGTGCCAGCAGTCCGGGACAGGGGGCCTACAATGAGCAGTTCTTC
TRBJ2-1 . TRBD2 TRBV10-3 CAISESMSSGSSVEQFF TGCGCCATCAGTGAGTCGATGTCTAGCGGGAGTTCTGTTGAGCAGTTCTTC
TRBJ2-7 once TRBD1 TRBV5-1 CASSLQGTGLGEQYF TGCGCCAGCAGCTTGCAAGGGACAGGCCTCGGGGAGCAGTACTTC
TRBJ1-1 . TRBD1 TRBV5-1 CASSQGQGEFGTEAFF TGCGCTAGCAGCCAGGGACAGGGGGAATTCGGTACTGAAGCTTTCTTT
TRBJ1-2 . . TRBV2 CASNSGGRVGYTF TGTGCCAGCAATTCTGGCGGCAGGGTAGGCTACACCTTC
TRBJ1-4 . . TRBV10-3 CAISDAGAREKLFF TGTGCCATCAGTGACGCAGGGGCACGTGAAAAACTGTTTTTT
TRBJ1-1 . TRBD1 TRBV5-5 CASSPGQANTEAFF TGTGCCAGCAGCCCGGGACAGGCGAACACTGAAGCTTTCTTT
TRBJ2-1 once TRBD2 TRBV7-2 CASSLSSGRTGYNEQFF TGTGCCAGCAGCTTATCTAGCGGGAGGACCGGTTACAATGAGCAGTTCTTC
TRBJ2-1 . . TRBV28 CASSHTGLGYNEQFF TGTGCCAGCAGTCATACGGGATTAGGCTACAATGAGCAGTTCTTC
TRBJ2-5 . . TRBV7-8 CASSPPGETQYF TGTGCCAGCAGCCCCCCAGGAGAGACCCAGTACTTC